This is a list of T cell receptor beta chains from one sample in a study of T-cell reconstitution after alpha-beta-depleted transplantation in children. TCRdb used MiXCR to reprocess the PCR reads, holding one entry per CDR3 protein. The sample lists fewer than 550,000 distinct CDR3 sequences, about 11% occurring once. The source material was PBMCs, sampled before TCRalphabeta/CD19-depleted stem cell transplant. These receptors were collected from a child under 10 years old with inherited bone marrow failure, due to receive a stem cell transplant. The CDR3 runs from the conserved cysteine through the conserved F or W. Each record gives: D gene, V gene, clone size, J gene, CDR3 DNA, CDR3 protein. The D gene is left open where the match is weak. A row's size may be missing; if present it is once, few, many or a size class.

NA	TRBV6-5	many	TRBJ1-1	TGTGCCAGCAGTTACTCATTGACATTGAACACTGAAGCTTTCTTT	CASSYSLTLNTEAFF
TRBD2	TRBV6-1	NA	TRBJ2-1	TGTGCCGGCAGCCGACTAGCGGGAGAAGCGGGTCATGAGCAGTTCTTC	CAGSRLAGEAGHEQFF
TRBD1	TRBV7-9	many	TRBJ2-1	TGTGCCAGCAGCTCGTCGACAGGGAGCTCCTACAATGAGCAGTTCTTC	CASSSSTGSSYNEQFF
NA	TRBV18	many	TRBJ2-2	TGTGCCAGCTCACCCCTGGAACCCACCGGGGAGCTGTTTTTT	CASSPLEPTGELFF
NA	TRBV15	many	TRBJ2-2	TGTGCCACCAGCAGAGATCTTGGTCGAAGACAGAGCACCGGGGAGCTGTTTTTT	CATSRDLGRRQSTGELFF
NA	TRBV5-1	many	TRBJ2-3	TGCGCCAGCAGCTTGGGATCGGGAGTGTATTACACAGATACGCAGTATTTT	CASSLGSGVYYTDTQYF
TRBD1	TRBV20-1	many	TRBJ1-6	TGCAGTGCTAGAGATGACAGGGAGTTAGGTGGAAATAATTCACCCCTCCACTTT	CSARDDRELGGNNSPLHF
NA	TRBV4-3	many	TRBJ2-1	TGCGCCAGCAGCCAAGAATTACAGAGCTCCTACAATGAGCAGTTCTTC	CASSQELQSSYNEQFF
NA	TRBV28	many	TRBJ1-5	TGTGCCAGCAGTTTATCAGGGTTCTATAGCAATCAGCCCCAGCATTTT	CASSLSGFYSNQPQHF
TRBD2	TRBV5-1	many	TRBJ2-2	TGCGCCAGCAGCTTGCAGGGGACTAGGAACACCGGGGAGCTGTTTTTT	CASSLQGTRNTGELFF
TRBD2	TRBV20-1	many	TRBJ2-5	TGCAGTGCTCGTAGCGGGAGGGCCCAAGAGACCCAGTACTTC	CSARSGRAQETQYF
NA	TRBV14	many	TRBJ2-3	TGTGCCAGCAGCCAAGTTCGCACAGATACGCAGTATTTT	CASSQVRTDTQYF
NA	TRBV5-4	NA	TRBJ1-2	TGTGCCAGCAGCCCCTCAGGCAGCTATGGCTACACCTTC	CASSPSGSYGYTF
TRBD2	TRBV7-9	NA	TRBJ2-7	TGTGCCAGCAGCCCGGGACTAGCGGGAGACCAGCAGTACTTC	CASSPGLAGDQQYF
NA	TRBV29-1	many	TRBJ1-1	TGCAGCGTTGCGGGGGCCGGTATTGAAGCTTTCTTT	CSVAGAGIEAFF
TRBD2	TRBV2	NA	TRBJ2-3	TGTGCCAGCAGTATCCTAGCGGGAGTGGCCACAGATACGCAGTATTTT	CASSILAGVATDTQYF
NA	TRBV12-3/TRBV12-4	many	TRBJ1-4	TGTGCCAGCAGTTTAATAGGGGGTGCCGTGAATGAAAAACTGTTTTTT	CASSLIGGAVNEKLFF
TRBD2	TRBV30	NA	TRBJ2-7	TGTGCCTGGAGTGACGGGGGGGGCTACGAGCAGTACTTC	CAWSDGGGYEQYF
NA	TRBV12-3/TRBV12-4	many	TRBJ2-5	TGTGCCAGCAGTCCCCTAAGTGGAGAGACCCAGTACTTC	CASSPLSGETQYF
NA	TRBV5-4	NA	TRBJ2-1	TGTGCCAGCAGCTTGTCGATAGACTTCAATGAGCAGTTCTTC	CASSLSIDFNEQFF
NA	TRBV29-1	many	TRBJ2-7	TGCAGCGTTGAAGATCGACAGGACTACGAGCAGTACTTC	CSVEDRQDYEQYF
TRBD2	TRBV29-1	few	TRBJ2-1	TGCAGCGTCTACGCGGGGGGCGGAGATGAGCAGTTCTTC	CSVYAGGGDEQFF
NA	TRBV12-3/TRBV12-4	many	TRBJ1-2	TGTGCCAGCAGTTTACGGGTGAGAGGGGGCTACACCTTC	CASSLRVRGGYTF
NA	TRBV5-5	many	TRBJ2-3	TGTGCCAGCAGCTTGTGCCATACGCAGTATTTT	CASSLCHTQYF
NA	TRBV6-5	many	TRBJ2-2	TGTGCCAGCAGTTACACCTACAGGGTTGTCGTCGACACCGGGGAGCTGTTTTTT	CASSYTYRVVVDTGELFF
NA	TRBV10-3	NA	TRBJ1-2	TGTGCCATCAGTGAACAGCCCACCGAGTATGGCTACACCTTC	CAISEQPTEYGYTF
TRBD1	TRBV3-1	many	TRBJ2-1	TGTGCCAGCAGCCAAGTTGCAGGGGGCGCTTACAATGAGCAGTTCTTC	CASSQVAGGAYNEQFF